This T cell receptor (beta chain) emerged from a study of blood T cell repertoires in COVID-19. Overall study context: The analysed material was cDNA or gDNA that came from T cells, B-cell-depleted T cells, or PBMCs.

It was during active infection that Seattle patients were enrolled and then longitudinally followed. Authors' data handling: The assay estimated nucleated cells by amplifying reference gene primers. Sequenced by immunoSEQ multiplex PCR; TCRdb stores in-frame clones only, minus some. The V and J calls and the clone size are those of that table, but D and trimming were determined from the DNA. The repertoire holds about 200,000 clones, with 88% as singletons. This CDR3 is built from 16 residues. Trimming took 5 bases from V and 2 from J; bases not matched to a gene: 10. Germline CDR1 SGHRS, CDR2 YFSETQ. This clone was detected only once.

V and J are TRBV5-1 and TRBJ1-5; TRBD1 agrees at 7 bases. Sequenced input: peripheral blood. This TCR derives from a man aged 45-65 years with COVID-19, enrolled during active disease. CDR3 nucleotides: TGCGCCAGCAGACCCGACAGGGACGATGGCAATCAGCCCCAGCATTTT. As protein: CASRPDRDDGNQPQHF.